This T cell receptor (beta chain) was sequenced during a study of PD-L1 blockade in urothelial cancer. Study-wide background: Counts from blood samples showed a median of roughly 140,000 T cells.

As concerns this clone: The antigen remains undetermined. The same CDR3 arises from other DNA sequences in this sample as well.

Time point here: peripheral blood 6 weeks after treatment start. Assay: immunoSEQ multiplex PCR; the TCRdb copy retains only in-frame clones and omits some. Counted here are about 110,000 clones, around 93% occurring once; the ten biggest clones make up 3% to 4.5%. Germline V CDR1 and CDR2: SGHRS, YFSETQ. The CDR3 consists of 13 residues. V lost 5 bases and J 0 bases, leaving 9 bases between the germline ends. Study-level findings and limits: Durable-benefit cases showed more tumor-associated blood clone expansion at 3 weeks. Better progression-free and overall survival followed lower pretreatment blood clonality.

Sequencing used PBMCs, obtained around atezolizumab (anti-PD-L1) treatment. The TCR comes from a man in his sixties with urothelial cancer. The J gene is TRBJ2-7, the V gene TRBV5-1; perhaps TRBD1 as D (6 bases). Here the CDR3 DNA reads TGCGCCAGCAGTCCGGACAGCTCCTACGAGCAGTACTTC. Translating gives CASSPDSSYEQYF.